What follows are 32 T cell receptor beta chains derived from one specimen sequenced in a study of shared clonotypes between healthy human individuals. Measured with immunoSEQ multiplex PCR; TCRdb has only the in-frame clones, and not every one. The profile shows 500,000 or so clones, approximately 95% of them singletons. The sequencing sample was made of naive CD4+ T cells sorted from blood. The subset was: CD45RA+ positively selected. The receptor set was obtained from a woman younger than 45 in good health.

The J gene is TRBJ2-1, the V gene TRBV19; D is uncertain. This CDR3 has 13 residues. Germline V gene sequence: CDR1 LNHDA, CDR2 SQIVND (reference sequence). V shed 5 bases and J shed 13 bases, with 18 bases lying between them. The CDR3 spells CASSPPPGLSQFF. For the CDR3, the DNA is TGTGCCAGTAGTCCCCCGCCCGGGTTAAGTCAGTTCTTC. Using reference TRBV19 and TRBJ2-1 for the parts outside the CDR3, the full variable domain is DGGITQSPKYLFRKEGQNVTLSCEQNLNHDAMYWYRQDPGQGLRLIYYSQIVNDFQKGDIAEGYSVSREKKESFPLTVTSAQKNPTAFYLCASSPPPGLSQFFGPGTRLTVL.

The V call is TRBV6-6, the J call TRBJ2-7; D possibly matches TRBD1 or TRBD2 (5 bases each). The CDR3 runs to 15 residues. In germline, CDR1 is MNHNY, CDR2 SVGAGI (reference sequence). Trimming removed 6 bases from V and 6 bases from J, with 21 bases in between. CDR3 in DNA: TGTGCCAGCAGATTCGCCGGGATTAAGGGGCCCGAGCAGTACTTC. Its protein is CASRFAGIKGPEQYF.

The chain joins TRBV29-1 to TRBJ1-1; weak D call: TRBD1 (5 bases). Germline assignment: CDR1 SQVTM and CDR2 ANQGSEA. The CDR3 sequence is 11 residues long. Trimming cost V 7 bases and J 4 bases, with 10 bases left between them. The CDR3 loop is CSAAGGTEAFF. In nucleotides, the CDR3 is TGCAGCGCCGCGGGGGGCACTGAAGCTTTCTTT.

V gene TRBV27 combines with J gene TRBJ2-3; possibly TRBD1 or TRBD2 for D (5 bases each). Germline CDR1 is MNHEY and CDR2 is SMNVEV (reference sequence). Trimming took 4 bases from V and 11 from J, leaving 19 bases between them. The CDR3 runs 14 residues. The CDR3 DNA reads as TGTGCCAGCAGTTCTCCTCCGCAAACTGGGGGGCAGTATTTT. Protein sequence: CASSSPPQTGGQYF.

This clone showed up just once. The V and J genes are TRBV5-1 and TRBJ2-3; D gene unclear. Trimming left V 4 bases short and J 7 bases short, with 16 bases between. From germline, CDR1 is SGHRS and CDR2 YFSETQ. This CDR3 contains 14 residues. CDR3 protein: CASSPRAPINTQYF. The DNA for the CDR3 is TGCGCCAGCAGCCCACGGGCCCCAATAAATACGCAGTATTTT.

The V call is TRBV6-6, the J call TRBJ2-7, with 11 nucleotides matching TRBD1. Germline values: CDR1 MNHNY, CDR2 SVGAGI (reference sequence). V was pared by 2 bases and J by 7 bases, with 7 bases of the junction left unmatched. The CDR3 runs to 15 residues. CDR3 amino acids: CASSYRDRGVWEQYF. The CDR3, as DNA: TGTGCCAGCAGTTACCGGGACAGGGGGGTATGGGAGCAGTACTTC.

This clone showed up just once. The V and J genes are TRBV2 and TRBJ2-7; the D is unclear. Trimming removed 7 bases at V and 1 base at J, with 20 bases between. CDR1 is SNHLY and CDR2 is FYNNEI in the germline V gene. The CDR3 loop spans 16 amino acids. CDR3 amino acids: CASIIIGYSDSYEQYF. Written as DNA, the CDR3 is TGTGCCAGCATTATCATAGGGTATTCGGATTCCTACGAGCAGTACTTC.

This clone was seen only once. For the CDR3, the DNA is TGTGCCAGCAGCGTAGCGAGCGGGAGGGCCCAAGAGACCCAGTACTTC. Encoded protein: CASSVASGRAQETQYF. V is TRBV9 and J is TRBJ2-5; 10 positions agree with TRBD2. This CDR3 contains 16 residues. Germline CDR1 is SGDLS and CDR2 is YYNGEE. The V gene end was trimmed by 0 bases and the J gene end by 1 base; junction bases not matched to a gene: 3.

The chain employs TRBV6-5 and TRBJ1-4; the D gene is possibly TRBD1 (6 bases). Germline values: CDR1 MNHEY, CDR2 SVGAGI. The CDR3 spans 15 residues. Trimming pared 0 bases from V and 3 bases from J, leaving 8 bases between. CDR3 nucleotide sequence: TGTGCCAGCAGTTACTCGGACAGCCCTAATGAAAAACTGTTTTTT. It encodes CASSYSDSPNEKLFF.

This chain links TRBV6-5 with TRBJ2-5; 11 bases align to TRBD2. This CDR3 comprises 14 residues. Looked up from germline, CDR1 is MNHEY and CDR2 is SVGAGI. V lost 5 bases and J lost 3; bases outside the gene matches: 2. The CDR3 DNA reads as TGTGCCAGCAGTCGACTAGCGGGAAAAGAGACCCAGTACTTC. This encodes CASSRLAGKETQYF.

The genes are TRBV28 and TRBJ2-3, with D tentatively TRBD1 (5 bases). The germline gives CDR1 MDHEN, CDR2 SYDVKM. The germline V and J ends were trimmed by 0 bases and 4 bases, with 8 bases remaining between them. CDR3 length equals 14 residues. Here the CDR3 reads CASSLWGLSDTQYF. DNA of the CDR3: TGTGCCAGCAGTTTATGGGGGCTGTCAGATACGCAGTATTTT.

This rearrangement joins TRBV27 to TRBJ2-5, with 14 bases that match TRBD2. CDR3 length equals 15 residues. Germline values: CDR1 MNHEY, CDR2 SMNVEV (reference sequence). Trimming removed 8 bases from V and 4 bases from J; junction bases left unmatched: 6. CDR3 residues: CASCRLAGGRETQYF. Here the CDR3 DNA reads TGTGCCAGCTGTCGACTAGCGGGAGGGCGAGAGACCCAGTACTTC.

The CDR3 DNA reads as TGCGCCAGCAGCCTGCCCGGGGTCACTGAAGCTTTCTTT. As protein: CASSLPGVTEAFF. This chain uses TRBV5-1 with TRBJ1-1; D is undetermined. V dropped 4 bases and J dropped 4 bases, with 11 bases sitting between them. Germline CDR1 SGHRS, CDR2 YFSETQ. The CDR3 has 13 residues.

The chain links TRBV15 to TRBJ1-1, with 7 bases lining up with TRBD1. CDR3 size: 14 residues. Losses at the gene ends were 5 bases for V and 0 bases for J; bases not matched to a gene: 3. Per the germline V gene, CDR1 is LNHNV and CDR2 is YYDKDF (reference sequence). The CDR3 region has the DNA TGTGCCACCAGCCAGGACAGGTTGAACACTGAAGCTTTCTTT. Its translation is CATSQDRLNTEAFF.

This clone has just one count. The V gene is TRBV15, the J gene TRBJ2-1; tentatively, D is TRBD1 (6 bases). This CDR3 has 15 amino acids. The germline CDR1 and CDR2 sequences are LNHNV and YYDKDF (reference sequence). Trimming took 0 bases from V and 6 from J, leaving 12 bases between them. Here the CDR3 DNA reads TGTGCCACCAGCAGAGACCCAGGGGATGGCAATGAGCAGTTCTTC. It translates to CATSRDPGDGNEQFF.

In this sample, this clone turned up once. The V gene is TRBV7-2, the J gene TRBJ2-3, with 7 nucleotides matching TRBD2. CDR3 size: 16 residues. With V trimmed by 2 bases and J by 4 bases, 9 bases remained unmatched. The V gene's germline CDR1 is SGHTA and CDR2 FQGNSA. The CDR3 region is CASSLNGLVGADTQYF. The CDR3 DNA reads TGTGCCAGCAGCTTAAACGGACTAGTTGGCGCAGATACGCAGTATTTT.

This clone was counted a single time. This chain uses TRBV7-2 with TRBJ1-5; D remains unclear. Germline V gene lookup returns CDR1 SGHTA and CDR2 FQGNSA. The V and J ends lost 1 base and 1 base respectively, with 8 bases between them. This CDR3 comprises 15 residues. The CDR3 sequence is CASSLGGWSNQPQHF. DNA for the CDR3: TGTGCCAGCAGCTTAGGAGGGTGGAGCAATCAGCCCCAGCATTTT.

This chain links TRBV7-8 with TRBJ2-2, with D perhaps matching TRBD1 (5 bases). Germline CDR1 SGHVS, CDR2 FQNEAQ. The CDR3 loop spans 14 amino acids. Trimming cost V 1 base and J 7 bases, with 10 bases left between them. The CDR3 region has the DNA TGTGCCAGCAGCTTAGAAGGGGTTGGCGGGGAGCTGTTTTTT. This translates into CASSLEGVGGELFF.

The gene calls are TRBV28 and TRBJ2-1, with a possible D match to TRBD2 (5 bases). Trimming took off 10 bases at V and 4 bases at J, with 20 bases between the two ends. There are 15 residues in the CDR3. Germline values: CDR1 MDHEN, CDR2 SYDVKM. CDR3 DNA: TGTGCCACCAAAGACCCGGGGAGTCGGTACAATGAGCAGTTCTTC. This sequence encodes CATKDPGSRYNEQFF.

This chain uses TRBV28 with TRBJ1-4; D perhaps matches TRBD1 (6 bases). This CDR3 contains 15 residues. V lost 6 bases and J 1 base, leaving 12 bases between the germline ends. In germline, CDR1 is MDHEN, CDR2 SYDVKM. The CDR3 reads CASSYSRGTNEKLFF. CDR3 DNA sequence: TGTGCCAGCAGCTACTCCAGGGGAACTAATGAAAAACTGTTTTTT.

The chain joins TRBV27 to TRBJ1-6; a weak D match, TRBD1 (5 bases). CDR3 length equals 12 residues. Trimming took 6 bases from V and 14 from J, leaving 14 bases between them. The V gene's germline CDR1 is MNHEY and CDR2 SMNVEV (reference sequence). The CDR3 spells CASRGTGLSLHF. For the CDR3, the DNA is TGTGCCAGCAGAGGGACCGGATTGTCCCTCCACTTT.

The rearrangement uses TRBV11-2 and TRBJ1-1; D gene uncertain. CDR1 is SGHAT and CDR2 is FQNNGV in the germline V gene. The CDR3 sequence is 11 residues long. V gave up 3 bases and J gave up 10 bases, with 9 bases separating them. CDR3 in amino acids: CASSFPGSAFF. CDR3 coding DNA: TGTGCCAGCAGCTTCCCGGGCTCAGCTTTCTTT.

This clone was picked up one time. This rearrangement joins TRBV13 to TRBJ2-7; TRBD1 matches at 7 bases. Germline assignment: CDR1 PRHDT and CDR2 FYEKMQ (reference sequence). Germline trimming cut 5 bases from V and 3 bases from J; bases unmatched to any gene: 7. This CDR3 has 14 amino acids. In DNA, the CDR3 is TGTGCCAGCAGCGGGGGACAGATTAACTACGAGCAGTACTTC. This codes for CASSGGQINYEQYF.

The chain uses TRBV6-4 and TRBJ1-1, with 7 bases aligning to TRBD1. The CDR3 covers 15 residues. Germline V gene sequence: CDR1 MRHNA, CDR2 SNTAGT. J was trimmed by 0 bases and V by 7 bases; bases with no gene match: 8. CDR3 DNA sequence: TGTGCCAGCAAAAAGACAGGGAACATGAACACTGAAGCTTTCTTT. Its protein product is CASKKTGNMNTEAFF.

The chain's CDR3 is CASSLTRRTTQETQYF. In nucleotides, the CDR3 is TGTGCCAGCAGTTTGACCCGAAGGACTACACAAGAGACCCAGTACTTC. The chain has TRBV6-5 and TRBJ2-5; maybe TRBD2 (6 bases). V dropped 4 bases and J dropped 2 bases, with 17 bases sitting between them. CDR1 is MNHEY and CDR2 is SVGAGI in the germline V gene. The CDR3 consists of 16 residues.

This chain connects TRBV7-2 to TRBJ1-3; D not certain. Trimming removed 7 bases at V and 0 bases at J, with 16 bases between. The germline V gene has CDR1 SGHTA and CDR2 FQGNSA. The CDR3 loop spans 16 amino acids. The CDR3: CASNLGVGYSGNTIYF. CDR3 in DNA: TGTGCCAGCAACCTCGGCGTGGGCTACTCTGGAAACACCATATATTTT.

The V and J genes are TRBV15 and TRBJ2-3; 8 bases map to TRBD2. J lost 1 base, V lost 0 bases, and 6 bases had no gene match. The CDR3 contains 17 residues. Germline V CDR1 and CDR2: LNHNV, YYDKDF (reference sequence). In DNA form, the CDR3 reads TGTGCCACCAGCAGAGATCGGAGCGGGAGAGGCACAGATACGCAGTATTTT. It is translated as CATSRDRSGRGTDTQYF.

The chain is built from TRBV12-1 and TRBJ1-5. TRBV12-1 constitutes a pseudogene. This CDR3 contains 15 residues. In nucleotides, the CDR3 is TGTGCCAGCAGTTGGGACCCCCCTCCAAACCAGCCCCAGCATTTT. Protein sequence: CASSWDPPPNQPQHF.

This clone appeared once. The chain uses TRBV7-3 and TRBJ2-7, with TRBD1 as a possible D gene (5 bases). This CDR3 is built from 16 residues. Germline loops: CDR1 SGHTA, CDR2 FQGTGA. The ends were cut back, 2 bases at V and 1 base at J, with 15 bases in the middle. CDR3 sequence reads: CASSLSRIGDSYEQYF. The CDR3 bases are TGTGCCAGCAGCTTATCCCGGATAGGGGATTCCTACGAGCAGTACTTC.

This rearrangement joins TRBV18 to TRBJ1-2; a weak D match, TRBD1 (5 bases). Germline V gives CDR1 KGHSH, CDR2 LQKENI. The CDR3 has 14 residues. Trimming stripped 1 base from V and 4 bases from J, with 10 bases between. The CDR3 loop reads CASSPRGEVYGYTF. CDR3 DNA sequence: TGTGCCAGCTCACCACGGGGGGAAGTCTATGGCTACACCTTC.

This chain connects TRBV19 to TRBJ1-1, with 7 bases fitting TRBD1. V shed 6 bases, J shed 2 bases, and the junction held 9 bases outside the gene matches. In germline, CDR1 is LNHDA, CDR2 SQIVND (reference sequence). CDR3 length equals 15 residues. CDR3 region: CASSFDRDPNTEAFF. CDR3 bases: TGTGCCAGTAGCTTCGACAGGGATCCAAACACTGAAGCTTTCTTT.

The chain combines TRBV28 with TRBJ2-7; 13 bases line up with TRBD2. The CDR3 has 14 amino acids. Trimming took 6 bases from V and 7 from J; bases not matched to a gene: 6. Per the germline V gene, CDR1 is MDHEN and CDR2 is SYDVKM. The DNA of the CDR3 is TGTGCCAGCAGCCCGGGACTAGCGGGAAGGGAGCAGTACTTC. As protein: CASSPGLAGREQYF. Supplemented by reference TRBV28 and TRBJ2-7, the full variable domain reads DVKVTQSSRYLVKRTGEKVFLECVQDMDHENMFWYRQDPGLGLRLIYFSYDVKMKEKGDIPEGYSVSREKKERFSLILESASTNQTSMYLCASSPGLAGREQYFGPGTRLTVT.